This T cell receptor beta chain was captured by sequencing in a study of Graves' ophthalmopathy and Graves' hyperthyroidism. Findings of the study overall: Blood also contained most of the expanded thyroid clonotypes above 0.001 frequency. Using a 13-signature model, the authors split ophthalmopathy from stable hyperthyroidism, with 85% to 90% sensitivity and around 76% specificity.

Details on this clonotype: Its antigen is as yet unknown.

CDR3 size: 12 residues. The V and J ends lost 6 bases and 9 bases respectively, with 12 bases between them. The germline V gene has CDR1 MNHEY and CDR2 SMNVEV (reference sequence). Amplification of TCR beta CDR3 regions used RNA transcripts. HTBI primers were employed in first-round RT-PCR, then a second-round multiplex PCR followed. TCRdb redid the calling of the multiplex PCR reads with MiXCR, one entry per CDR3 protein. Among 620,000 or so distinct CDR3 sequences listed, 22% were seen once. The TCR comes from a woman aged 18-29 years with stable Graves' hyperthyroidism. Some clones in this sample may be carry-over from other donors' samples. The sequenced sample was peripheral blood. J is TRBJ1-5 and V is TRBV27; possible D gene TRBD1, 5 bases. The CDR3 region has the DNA TGTGCCAGCAGGATTGGGGCGGGGCCCCAGCATTTT. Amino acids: CASRIGAGPQHF.